The sequence of this T cell receptor beta chain was determined in a study of T cell changes during pregnancy in multiple sclerosis. Unmatched junction bases numbered 12, after V lost 1 base and J lost 6 bases. The CDR3 spans 18 residues. From germline, CDR1 is SEHNR and CDR2 FQNEAQ (reference sequence). Sequencing was performed with immunoSEQ multiplex PCR; in TCRdb, only in-frame clones are kept and a portion is missing. The table shows 15,000 to 17,000 clones, with 65% to 90% occurring only once. This chain connects TRBV7-9 to TRBJ2-3; TRBD2 agrees at 11 bases. The source was CD8+ T cells from peripheral blood mononuclear cells, collected after pregnancy. This clonotype was obtained from a female donor in good health, enrolled as a control in a pregnancy study. This chain's CDR3 is CASSLVQILAGVSDTQYF. CDR3 DNA: TGTGCCAGCAGCTTAGTACAGATACTAGCGGGAGTTTCGGATACGCAGTATTTT.